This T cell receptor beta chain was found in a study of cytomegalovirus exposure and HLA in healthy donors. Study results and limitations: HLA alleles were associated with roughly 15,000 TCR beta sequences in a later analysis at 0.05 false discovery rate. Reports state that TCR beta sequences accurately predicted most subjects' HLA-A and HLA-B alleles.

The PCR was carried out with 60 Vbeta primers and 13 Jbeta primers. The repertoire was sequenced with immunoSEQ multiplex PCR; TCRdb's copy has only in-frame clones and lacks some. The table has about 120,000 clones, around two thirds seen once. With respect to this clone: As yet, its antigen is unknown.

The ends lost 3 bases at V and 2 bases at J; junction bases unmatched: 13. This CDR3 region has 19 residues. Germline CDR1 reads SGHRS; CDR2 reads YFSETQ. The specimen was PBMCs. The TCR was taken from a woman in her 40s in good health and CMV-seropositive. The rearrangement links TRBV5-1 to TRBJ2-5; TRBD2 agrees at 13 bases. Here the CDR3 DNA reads TGCGCCAGCAGCTCTCGCGGGACTAGCGGGATCGATGTTCAAGAGACCCAGTACTTC. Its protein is CASSSRGTSGIDVQETQYF.